This T cell receptor (beta chain) was obtained from a study of blood T cell repertoires in COVID-19. Study details: T cells, B-cell-depleted T cells, or PBMCs supplied cDNA or gDNA.

As originally analysed: Reference gene primer amplification gave estimated nucleated cell counts. Libraries were prepared by immunoSEQ multiplex PCR; TCRdb keeps only in-frame clonotypes and omits some of them. V and J calls and clone size come straight from that table; D and trimming were deduced from the DNA. The sample records 200,000 to 300,000 clones, approximately 84% being singletons. Adults between roughly 18 and 89 years of age took part from about two dozen US areas. Categorization into cohorts depended on clinical history that participants reported. CDR3 length equals 15 residues. V lost 3 bases, J lost 6 bases, and 13 bases stayed unmatched. Germline CDR1 reads DFQATT; CDR2 reads SNEGSKA (reference sequence).

The origin of this receptor is a woman in her thirties or forties with acute COVID-19. V usage is TRBV20-1 and J usage is TRBJ2-7; 8 bases fit TRBD1. Sequenced: PBMCs or T cells enriched from blood (not recorded which). This CDR3 reads CSASPPDREDLEQYF. CDR3 nucleotides: TGCAGTGCTAGTCCCCCGGACAGGGAGGATCTCGAGCAGTACTTC.